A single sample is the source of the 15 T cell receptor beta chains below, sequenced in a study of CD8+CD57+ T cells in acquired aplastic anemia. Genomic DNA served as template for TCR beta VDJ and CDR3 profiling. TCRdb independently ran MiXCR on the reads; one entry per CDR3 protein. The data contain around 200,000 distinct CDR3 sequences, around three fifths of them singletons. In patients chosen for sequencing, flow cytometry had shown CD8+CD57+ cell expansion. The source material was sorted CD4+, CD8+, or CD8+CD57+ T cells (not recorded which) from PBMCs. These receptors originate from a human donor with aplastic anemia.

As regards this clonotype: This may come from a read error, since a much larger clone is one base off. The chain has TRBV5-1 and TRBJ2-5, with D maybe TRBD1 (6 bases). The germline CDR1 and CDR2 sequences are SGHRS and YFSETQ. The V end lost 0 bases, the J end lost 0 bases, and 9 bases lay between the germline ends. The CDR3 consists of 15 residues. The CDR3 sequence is CASSLGRTDQETQYF. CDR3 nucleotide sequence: TGCGCCAGCAGCTTGGGGAGGACAGACCAAGAGACCCAGTACTTC.

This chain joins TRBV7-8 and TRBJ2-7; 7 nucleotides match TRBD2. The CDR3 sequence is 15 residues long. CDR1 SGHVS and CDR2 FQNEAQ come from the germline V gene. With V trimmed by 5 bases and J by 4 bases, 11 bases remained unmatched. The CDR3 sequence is CASSPGLGSFYEQYF. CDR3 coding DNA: TGTGCCAGCAGCCCCGGACTAGGCAGCTTTTACGAGCAGTACTTC.

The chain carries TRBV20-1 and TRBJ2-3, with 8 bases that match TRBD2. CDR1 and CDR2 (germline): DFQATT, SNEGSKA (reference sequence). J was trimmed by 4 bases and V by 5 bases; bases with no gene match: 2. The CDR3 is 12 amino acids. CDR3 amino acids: CSAFGGADTQYF. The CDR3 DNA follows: TGCAGTGCTTTCGGGGGGGCAGATACGCAGTATTTT.

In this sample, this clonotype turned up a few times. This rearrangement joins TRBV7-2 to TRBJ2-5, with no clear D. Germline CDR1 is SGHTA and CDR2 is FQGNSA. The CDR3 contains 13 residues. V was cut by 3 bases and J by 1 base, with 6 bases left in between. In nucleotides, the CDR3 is TGTGCCAGCAGCTTTGGGCCCCAAGAGACCCAGTACTTC. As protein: CASSFGPQETQYF.

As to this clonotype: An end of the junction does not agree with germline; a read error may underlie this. For the CDR3, the DNA is TGTGCCACCAAAATGACACAGGGTTTTACGGCGCATTTT. Translated: CATKMTQGFTAHF. This chain connects TRBV2 to TRBJ2-3; D is perhaps TRBD1 (6 bases). This CDR3 has 13 residues. CDR1 SNHLY and CDR2 FYNNEI come from the germline V gene.

The CDR3: CASSELGQSLEQYF. DNA for the CDR3: TGCGCCAGCAGTGAGTTGGGACAATCCCTCGAGCAGTACTTC. This sequence joins TRBV10-2 and TRBJ2-7, with D possibly TRBD1 on 6 matching bases. Germline CDR1 WSHSY, CDR2 SAAADI. Trimming pared 1 base from V and 6 bases from J, leaving 13 bases between. The CDR3 spans 14 residues.

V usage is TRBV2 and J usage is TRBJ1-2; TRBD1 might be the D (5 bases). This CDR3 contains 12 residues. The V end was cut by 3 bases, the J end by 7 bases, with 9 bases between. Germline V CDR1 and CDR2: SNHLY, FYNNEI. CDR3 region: CASSEGVSGYTF. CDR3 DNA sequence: TGTGCCAGCAGTGAGGGGGTATCTGGCTACACCTTC.

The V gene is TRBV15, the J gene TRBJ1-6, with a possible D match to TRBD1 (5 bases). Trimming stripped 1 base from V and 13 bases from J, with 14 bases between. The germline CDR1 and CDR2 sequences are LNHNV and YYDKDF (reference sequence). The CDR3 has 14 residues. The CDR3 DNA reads TGTGCCACCAGCAGAGTAAGGGGCGATTTGCCCCTCCACTTT. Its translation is CATSRVRGDLPLHF.

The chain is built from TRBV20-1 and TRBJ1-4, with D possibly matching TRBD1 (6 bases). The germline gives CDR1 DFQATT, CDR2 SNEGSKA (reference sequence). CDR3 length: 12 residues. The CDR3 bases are TGCAGCCCCGGGCAGGGGAATGAAAAACTGTTTTTT. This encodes CSPGQGNEKLFF.

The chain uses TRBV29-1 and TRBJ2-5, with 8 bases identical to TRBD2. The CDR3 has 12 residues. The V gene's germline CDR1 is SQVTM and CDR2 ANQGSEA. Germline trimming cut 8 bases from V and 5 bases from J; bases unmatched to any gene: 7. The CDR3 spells CSLEVAGETQYF. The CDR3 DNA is TGCAGCCTAGAAGTAGCGGGGGAGACCCAGTACTTC.

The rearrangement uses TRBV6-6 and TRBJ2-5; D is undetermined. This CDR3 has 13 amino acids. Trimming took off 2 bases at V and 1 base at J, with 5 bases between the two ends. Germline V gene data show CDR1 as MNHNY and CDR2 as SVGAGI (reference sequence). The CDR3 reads CASSYPSQETQYF. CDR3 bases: TGTGCCAGCAGTTACCCAAGCCAAGAGACCCAGTACTTC.

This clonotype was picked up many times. The CDR3 loop reads CASSSVGPTYEQYF. As DNA, the CDR3 is TGTGCCAGCAGTTCCGTGGGACCCACCTACGAGCAGTACTTC. The V and J genes are TRBV12-3 or TRBV12-4 and TRBJ2-7; D might be TRBD1 or TRBD2, each matching 5 bases. Trimming removed 4 bases from V and 2 bases from J, with 12 bases in between. The CDR3 runs 14 residues.

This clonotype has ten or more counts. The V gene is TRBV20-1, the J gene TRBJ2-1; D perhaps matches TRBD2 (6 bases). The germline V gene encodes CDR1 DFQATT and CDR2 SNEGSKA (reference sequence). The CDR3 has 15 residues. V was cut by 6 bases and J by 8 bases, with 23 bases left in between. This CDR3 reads CSAKQIGTGVDEQFF. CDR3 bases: TGCAGTGCGAAACAGATTGGGACTGGTGTCGATGAGCAGTTCTTC.

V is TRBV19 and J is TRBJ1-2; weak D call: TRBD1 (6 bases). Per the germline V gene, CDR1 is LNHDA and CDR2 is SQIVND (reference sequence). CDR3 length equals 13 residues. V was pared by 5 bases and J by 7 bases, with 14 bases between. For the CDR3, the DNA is TGTGCCAGTAGTGGCGGGACACGGCTTGGCTACACCTTC. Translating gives CASSGGTRLGYTF.

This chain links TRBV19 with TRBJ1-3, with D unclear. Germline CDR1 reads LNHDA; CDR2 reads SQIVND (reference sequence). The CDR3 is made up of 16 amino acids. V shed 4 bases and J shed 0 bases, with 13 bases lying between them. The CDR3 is CASSTSSIRSGNTIYF. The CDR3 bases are TGTGCCAGTAGTACATCTTCGATCCGCTCTGGAAACACCATATATTTT.